This T cell receptor (beta chain) was captured by sequencing in a study of T cells after yellow fever vaccination. General observations from the study: CD4 and CD8 compartments shared a small share of clonotypes. The presence of abundant clonotypes contaminating from the bulk population was possible in FACS-sorted repertoires.

The CDR3 contains 15 residues. V dropped 1 base and J dropped 8 bases, with 14 bases sitting between them. The V gene's germline CDR1 is SGHVS and CDR2 FQNEAQ. Concerning this clonotype itself: Its antigen is currently unknown.

The authors made TCR cDNA by 5'RACE template switching, adding a universal primer site and UMIs. TCRdb passed the 5' RACE reads through MiXCR, listing each CDR3 protein once. The sample consists of about 320,000 distinct CDR3 sequences, 9.5% to 15% of them appearing once. The receptor was isolated from a man aged 18-30 years who received the YFV17D yellow fever vaccine. The chain links TRBV7-8 to TRBJ1-4, with D possibly TRBD1 on 6 matching bases. The sequencing used CD4+ T cells sorted from PBMCs, collected 15 days after the yellow fever booster vaccination. The CDR3 sequence is CASSLGGRGREKLFF. CDR3 coding DNA: TGTGCCAGCAGCTTAGGGGGGCGAGGTCGAGAAAAACTGTTTTTT.